This TCR beta chain emerged from a study of T-cell memory formation after mild COVID-19. Study context: Largely donor-specific sequence clusters came from a couple of donors. Overall study results and limits: Mainly CM and EM harbored the contracting CD4+ clones; mainly EMRA harbored the CD8+ ones. In pre-infection memory, a portion of responding clones appeared, which suggested that cross-reactive memory joined.

From 5'RACE with constant-segment primers came TCR alpha and TCR beta cDNA libraries that carried sample barcodes and UMIs. TCRdb passed the 5' RACE reads through MiXCR, listing each CDR3 protein once. The sample consists of roughly 280,000 distinct CDR3 sequences, around 8% of them appearing once. Judged by abundance, this clonotype is medium-sized. Its antigen is not known. V was pared by 1 base and J by 0 bases, with 0 bases of the junction left unmatched. The CDR3 runs to 15 residues. Germline-derived CDR1 and CDR2 are MGHRA and YSYEKL. The receptor comes from a man aged 18 to 35 who had mild COVID-19 (a few samples of this study predate the infection). Cell type and time point are not known. The sequencing sample was made of PBMCs or a T cell subset sorted from them (not recorded which). The V and J genes are TRBV4-1 and TRBJ2-1, with 7 nucleotides matching TRBD2. CDR3 DNA sequence: TGCGCCAGCAGCCAAGCGGGGGGCTCCTACAATGAGCAGTTCTTC. Its translation is CASSQAGGSYNEQFF.